This TCR beta chain was found in a study of blood T cell repertoires in COVID-19. Study as a whole: In each case, the material was cDNA or gDNA derived from T cells, B-cell-depleted T cells, or PBMCs.

Germline loops: CDR1 SGHNT, CDR2 YYREEE (reference sequence). CDR3 length: 14 residues. Trimming cost V 3 bases and J 5 bases, with 14 bases left between them. Only in-frame clones appear in the TCRdb table, and some are missing; sequencing was by immunoSEQ multiplex PCR. The sample has fewer than 350,000 clones, 70% to 90% seen once. The sequence was obtained from a man under 40 who had recovered from COVID-19. The sequencing input was PBMCs or T cells enriched from blood (not recorded which). This chain uses TRBV5-4 with TRBJ1-1; perhaps TRBD1 as D (5 bases). CDR3: CASSSSSKGTEAFF. Written as DNA, the CDR3 is TGTGCCAGCAGCTCGAGTTCGAAGGGGACTGAAGCTTTCTTT.